The clone carrying this TCR beta chain was seen a few times. Its antigen is not identified. The V and J ends lost 4 bases and 4 bases, in that order; junction bases with no gene match: 6. CDR1 and CDR2 from the germline V gene are SGHTA and FQGNSA. CDR3 length equals 16 residues. This sample is part of a study of T cells in localized non-small cell lung cancer. Overall study findings and caveats: Turning up in adjacent lung were a median 57 of the top 100 tumor clones. Maximal T cell clonality occurred in uninvolved adjacent lung, with tumor ranking below it. The tumor had only one region sequenced, so heterogeneity remains possible. Higher blood T cell density went with longer overall survival.

Assay used: immunoSEQ multiplex PCR; TCRdb lists only in-frame clones, some missing. The sample records approximately 15,000 clones, around 85% being singletons. Sequenced here: peripheral blood, sampled before any cancer treatment. The source of this sequence is a woman aged 40-69 years with stage I lung adenocarcinoma. V usage is TRBV7-2 and J usage is TRBJ2-3; TRBD2 matches at 12 bases. DNA of the CDR3: TGTGCCAGCAGCTATCTAGCGGGGGGGCCCGCAGATACGCAGTATTTT. It codes for CASSYLAGGPADTQYF.